This entry describes one TCR beta chain. Its cognate antigen has yet to be identified. One base away there is no much larger clone; base qualities are not given. The entry originates in a study of T cell responses to AZD1222 COVID-19 vaccine (dated by TCRdb to the early 2020s). Turning to the overall study: AZD1222 recipients given second doses at about 4 weeks or at about 12 weeks were pooled, since spike-specific TCR depth and breadth were not found to differ between the two schedules. TCR sequencing was performed for 233 trial participants, of whom about 210 were given two doses of AZD1222 and approximately 26 were given two doses of MenACWY control vaccine. Trial participants were enrolled by age into 18-55, 56-69 and 70-plus year subgroups, with around 150, 28 and 57 TCR-sequenced participants respectively. What the work shows at the level of the full study, not this receptor alone: Participants were mostly white British, with more females than males. The authors suggested clonal diversity may have been underestimated. CD4 TCRs associated with the vaccine covered the entire spike protein, and the dominant responses were in regions 160-218 and 743-854. After two AZD1222 doses, spike-specific TCR breadth and depth were significantly higher than at day 0 and than in MenACWY recipients. Only five to seven AZD1222 recipients were SARS-CoV-2 seropositive at baseline, limiting conclusions about previously exposed vaccinees. The 56-69-year group was small, and its depth increase did not reach significance, likely because of low power. Because no day 14 peak-response samples were available, repertoires were characterized only after the peak T cell response. Reportedly, close to half of the unique spike-specific TCRs recognized epitopes lying outside the regions that are mutated in the B.1.351 and B.1.1.7 variants.

The CDR3 regions of human TCRbeta chains were analyzed by immunosequencing. Concerning the study's data processing: TCRs in the repertoires were compared against a reference library of SARS-CoV-2-specific TCRs that had been generated with the MIRA antigen-specificity platform. Breadth was defined as the fraction of unique TCRs that were SARS-CoV-2-associated, and depth was defined as the fraction of total T cells that were SARS-CoV-2-associated. Using the MIRA data, each spike-specific TCR was assigned both to the spike region to which the TCR was reactive and to a CD4 or CD8 class. Log10-transformed breadth and depth values were compared by one-way ANOVA with Sidak's multiple comparisons tests. Not all clones reach the TCRdb copy of this immuneACCESS table, which keeps in-frame sequences only. Checked studies attribute under half of the gap to unresolved V genes and leave the rest unexplained. V and J calls and clone size are as listed in that table; D and trimming were resolved from the DNA. This sample comprises some 98,000 clones, about 88% of them detected only once. 10% to 15% of the sample belongs to the ten largest clones.

V lost 0 bases and J lost 5 bases; the stretch between them is 7 bases long. The CDR3 measures 12 amino acids from cysteine to phenylalanine. Of all the DNA, just the CDR3 is kept, 36 bases in frame from base 1. Taken from the germline V gene (reference sequence), the CDR1 and CDR2 loops are GTSNPN and SVGIG. In light of the paper, this sample's time point label describes: baseline before first vaccination. Samples from vaccinated people were obtained from the UK trials COV001 and COV002, which included a single-blind randomized controlled phase 2/3 trial of AZD1222 (ChAdOx1 nCoV-19) in healthy adults. For TCRbeta chain sequencing, PBMC samples from trial participants were taken at day 0 and at day 28 after the second dose.

This receptor chain uses TRBV30 and TRBJ2-5; no D gene can be assigned with confidence. The TCR sequence derives from an adult in good health. Material: peripheral blood, obtained on day 0 of AZD1222 vaccination. The DNA reads TGTGCCTGGAGTGTACTCGGGGAGACCCAGTACTTC. Its protein reads: CAWSVLGETQYF.